In its sample, the clone carrying this T cell receptor beta chain was seen a few times. For TCRbeta, the library was prepared with unique molecular identifiers. One entry per CDR3 protein results from TCRdb running MiXCR on the PCR reads. The data contain almost 400,000 distinct CDR3 sequences, roughly 22% of them singletons. The CDR3 sequence is 16 residues long. V was clipped by 1 base and J by 4 bases; unmatched bases: 10. CDR1 SGHRS and CDR2 YFSETQ come from the germline V gene. This record belongs to a study of T-cell reconstitution after alpha-beta-depleted transplantation in children. This chain joins TRBV5-1 and TRBJ2-5; 7 bases align to TRBD2. The clonotype originates from a human donor who donated a stem cell graft to a child with acute myeloid leukemia. The sequencing here drew on PBMCs from the stem cell graft donor, taken from the stem cell graft. The CDR3 DNA reads TGCGCCAGCAGCTTGTCGACTAGCCGAGGCGGAGAGACCCAGTACTTC. Protein: CASSLSTSRGGETQYF.